This T cell receptor (beta chain) came from a study of blood T cells in healthy people across ages. Study-level points and caveats: Per million T cells, TCR beta diversity dropped about linearly as age rose.

A remark on this clonotype: Its antigen is currently unknown.

It was with a sample-barcoded 5' primer and a J-beta primer mix that a second PCR of about 6 to 11 cycles was run. A template-switch adaptor that had 12 random nucleotides put a tag on each cDNA molecule. One entry per CDR3 protein results from TCRdb running MiXCR on the 5' RACE reads. The sample has hundreds of thousands of distinct CDR3 sequences, 40% to 45% seen once. The ends were cut back, 2 bases at V and 4 bases at J, with 15 bases in the middle. The CDR3 length is 17 residues. Germline CDR1 is MNHEY and CDR2 is SMNVEV (reference sequence). V gene TRBV27 combines with J gene TRBJ1-6; D remains ambiguous. What was sequenced was blood. This sequence originates from a man older than 75 in good health. The DNA of the CDR3 is TGTGCCAGCAGTTTAAGCCAAATAGAGCTATATAATTCACCCCTCCACTTT. Protein product: CASSLSQIELYNSPLHF.